The present TCR beta chain was sequenced within a study of T cells in localized non-small cell lung cancer. Notes on this clone: The target antigen is unknown.

Trimming took 2 bases from V and 6 from J; bases not matched to a gene: 7. Germline V CDR1 and CDR2: SGDLS, YYNGEE. The CDR3 totals 16 residues. Whole-study results and caveats: Paired adjacent lung recovered a median approximately 57 of the top 100 tumor clones. T cell clonality was highest in uninvolved adjacent lung, above tumor.

This table comes from immunoSEQ multiplex PCR, and its TCRdb copy is limited to in-frame clones, with some not included. The repertoire consists of around 2,600 clones, with about 25% occurring once and the leading ten covering about an eighth. This clonotype was sampled from a man between 35 and 75 years old with stage I squamous cell lung carcinoma. The sample was lung tumor tissue, taken before any cancer treatment. The chain links TRBV9 to TRBJ1-4; 10 bases match TRBD1. The CDR3 loop reads CASSVTAGQGHEKLFF. Written as DNA, the CDR3 is TGTGCCAGCAGCGTCACTGCGGGACAGGGGCATGAAAAACTGTTTTTT.